This is a list of T cell receptor beta chains from one sample in a study of identical twins. TCRdb redid the calling of the 5' RACE reads with MiXCR, one entry per CDR3 protein. In the table there are 450,000 or so distinct CDR3 sequences, 14% of which are singletons. This sample was also put to use in a study of yellow fever vaccine responses in identical twins.

Source material: CD4+ T cells sorted from blood. These receptor sequences come from a woman between 18 and 29 years old in good health. CDR3s include the opening cysteine and the closing phenylalanine or tryptophan. A D gene is named only where the DNA matches it firmly. Clone size is given for some rows only: seen once, a few or many times, or a class if the clone is expanded.

NA | TRBD2 | TRBJ2-5 | TRBV11-2 | TGTGCCAGCAGCTCAGCGACTAGCGGGAGAGAGACCCAGTACTTC | CASSSATSGRETQYF
few | NA | TRBJ2-6 | TRBV30 | TGTGCCTGGAGTGTAAGTCGGGGACCCTCTGGGGCCAACGTCCTGACTTTC | CAWSVSRGPSGANVLTF
NA | NA | TRBJ1-2 | TRBV5-1 | TGCGCCAGCAGCTTGGCCGAGAAGGGGGTCTACACCTTC | CASSLAEKGVYTF
NA | TRBD2 | TRBJ2-6 | TRBV6-5 | TGTGCCAGCAGTTACGCGGGGGGGGCTGGATCTGGGGCCAACGTCCTGACTTTC | CASSYAGGAGSGANVLTF
NA | TRBD1 | TRBJ2-7 | TRBV27 | TGTGCCAGCAGTTTATCGTTGGGACAGAGAAATATCTACGAGCAGTACTTC | CASSLSLGQRNIYEQYF
few | TRBD1 | TRBJ2-7 | TRBV4-3 | TGCGCCAGCAGCCGGGGACAGGGGGCGAACTACGAGCAGTACTTC | CASSRGQGANYEQYF
NA | NA | TRBJ2-5 | TRBV7-2 | TGTGCCAGCAGCTCGATTACCATCCAAGAGACCCAGTACTTC | CASSSITIQETQYF
few | NA | TRBJ1-4 | TRBV29-1 | TGCAGCGTAGGCAGGGGCGGCACTAATGAAAAACTGTTTTTT | CSVGRGGTNEKLFF
few | NA | TRBJ2-7 | TRBV20-1 | TGCAGTGCTAGTGGGTTTATCTCCTACGAGCAGTACTTC | CSASGFISYEQYF
few | NA | TRBJ2-3 | TRBV9 | TGTGCCAGCAGCGTAGTAGGGAGACCAGATACGCAGTATTTT | CASSVVGRPDTQYF
NA | NA | TRBJ2-7 | TRBV5-1 | TGCGCCAGCAGCCGCACCCTGACGGCTTCAGGTTCGGCCGAGCAGTACTTC | CASSRTLTASGSAEQYF
many | NA | TRBJ2-5 | TRBV5-5 | TGTGCCAGCAGCGTACGAGGGGCAGAGACCCAGTACTTC | CASSVRGAETQYF
NA | TRBD2 | TRBJ2-1 | TRBV12-3/TRBV12-4 | TGTGCCAGCAGCCGTAATCTAGCGGGGGGGCGGATGAATGAGCAGTTCTTC | CASSRNLAGGRMNEQFF
many | NA | TRBJ1-2 | TRBV7-9 | TGTGCCAGCAGCTTAGCGGGGGGGGCCGGTGGCTACACCTTC | CASSLAGGAGGYTF
few | TRBD2 | TRBJ2-1 | TRBV5-1 | TGCGCCGGCTCCGGGACTAGCGGAGCAAAAGGGTGGTTTGAGCAGTTCTTC | CAGSGTSGAKGWFEQFF
NA | NA | TRBJ2-7 | TRBV12-3/TRBV12-4 | TGTGCCAGCAGTTCCCCAAGCGTCCGAAACGAGCAGTACTTC | CASSSPSVRNEQYF
NA | NA | TRBJ2-1 | TRBV7-9 | TGTGCCAGCAGCTTAGCAGAGACGGAGCAGTTCTTC | CASSLAETEQFF
NA | NA | TRBJ2-3 | TRBV7-2 | TGTGCCAGCAGCTTCCGGGCCGAAAATGGAGATACGCAGTATTTT | CASSFRAENGDTQYF
NA | TRBD2 | TRBJ2-1 | TRBV14 | TGTGCCAGCAGCCAAGAGCGACTAGCGGGCTCCTACAATGAGCAGTTCTTC | CASSQERLAGSYNEQFF
NA | NA | TRBJ1-2 | TRBV2 | TGTGCCAGCAGTGATCAGTCAGGCGGAGGATATGGCTACACCTTC | CASSDQSGGGYGYTF
NA | NA | TRBJ2-1 | TRBV28 | TGTGCCAGCACCCACGAAGGGGCAGGGAAGGATGAGCAGTTCTTC | CASTHEGAGKDEQFF
few | NA | TRBJ1-1 | TRBV10-3 | TGTGCCATCAGTGAGGACAGCCCCTCAGGGTCGAACACTGAAGCTTTCTTT | CAISEDSPSGSNTEAFF
few | TRBD2 | TRBJ2-1 | TRBV20-1 | TGCAGTGCTAGAGACCCCACAGGAGCGGGAGTTTCCAATGAGCAGTTCTTC | CSARDPTGAGVSNEQFF
few | TRBD1 | TRBJ2-7 | TRBV25-1 | TGTGCCAGCAGTGAATATAAAATCGGGACAGGGGCGAAACCCTACGAGCAGTACTTC | CASSEYKIGTGAKPYEQYF
few | TRBD2 | TRBJ2-2 | TRBV10-3 | TGTGCCATCAGGCTGCGGGAGCTCACCGGGGAGCTGTTTTTT | CAIRLRELTGELFF
once | NA | TRBJ2-7 | TRBV21-1 | TGTGCCAGCAACAAAAGGGCGGGCTCCTACGAGCAGTACTTC | CASNKRAGSYEQYF
few | NA | TRBJ2-1 | TRBV15 | TGTGCCACCGACGATCGCGTCTACAATGAGCAGTTCTTC | CATDDRVYNEQFF
NA | NA | TRBJ2-5 | TRBV5-1 | TGCGCCAGCAGCCCACGAGCTTCAGGGGAAGAGACCCAGTACTTC | CASSPRASGEETQYF
few | TRBD2 | TRBJ2-2 | TRBV29-1 | TGCAGCGTTTGTGTACTAGCGGGAACCGGGGAGCTGTTTTTT | CSVCVLAGTGELFF
NA | TRBD2 | TRBJ2-7 | TRBV7-2 | TGTGCCAGCAGCGCTAGCGGGACCATCTACGAGCAGTACTTC | CASSASGTIYEQYF
few | TRBD1 | TRBJ1-1 | TRBV7-9 | TGTGCCAGCAGCTTAGGACAGGGTGGTGGCGCTGAAGCTTTCTTT | CASSLGQGGGAEAFF
NA | NA | TRBJ2-1 | TRBV18 | TGTGCCAGCTCACCACCTTGGGCGGATATGGAGCAGTTCTTC | CASSPPWADMEQFF
NA | TRBD2 | TRBJ2-1 | TRBV3-1 | TGTGCCAGCAGCGTAAGACTAGCGGTCTACAATGAGCAGTTCTTC | CASSVRLAVYNEQFF
few | TRBD2 | TRBJ2-3 | TRBV11-2 | TGTGCCAGCAGCATGCTAGCCGGGGGGGGTGTGGGCACAGATACGCAGTATTTT | CASSMLAGGGVGTDTQYF
NA | NA | TRBJ2-3 | TRBV6-4 | TGTGCCAGCAGGGGAAAGGACACAGATACGCAGTATTTT | CASRGKDTDTQYF
NA | NA | TRBJ1-1 | TRBV9 | TGTGCCAGCAGCGCCGGCGGGATACAGGGGAACACTGAAGCTTTCTTT | CASSAGGIQGNTEAFF
NA | NA | TRBJ2-5 | TRBV11-2 | TGTGCCAGCAGCTTCTACAGGGTAATCAGCGACCAGTACTTC | CASSFYRVISDQYF
NA | TRBD1 | TRBJ2-5 | TRBV5-1 | TGCGCCAGCCGCCGGGACAGGGGGCAACAAGAGACCCAGTACTTC | CASRRDRGQQETQYF
few | NA | TRBJ2-3 | TRBV14 | TGTGCCAGCAGCCGACCCACAGGCGAACCTCCCGATACGCAGTATTTT | CASSRPTGEPPDTQYF
few | TRBD2 | TRBJ2-1 | TRBV15 | TGTGCCACCAGCAGAGATCTCGTGGCGGGGGATCAGTTCTTC | CATSRDLVAGDQFF
NA | NA | TRBJ2-7 | TRBV19 | TGTGCCAGTATAAGGGACGGATTCACGAAGTCCTACGAGCAGTACTTC | CASIRDGFTKSYEQYF
NA | NA | TRBJ2-4 | TRBV4-3 | TGCGCCAGCAGCCAAGGGGGGCCGGGCTCCAAAAACATTCAGTACTTC | CASSQGGPGSKNIQYF